One sample yielded the 10 T cell receptor beta chains listed below, sequenced in a study of T cells in Graves' hyperthyroidism and ophthalmopathy. TCR beta CDR3 region amplification was performed from RNA transcripts. A set of HTBI primers served as the primers for a first-round RT-PCR of the TCR CDR3. Each CDR3 protein is one row after TCRdb ran MiXCR on the multiplex PCR reads. The repertoire has more than 650,000 distinct CDR3 sequences, less than 15% of them found once; the top ten carry about 10%. The sequencing sample was made of blood. These receptors were obtained from a woman aged 18-30 years with Graves' hyperthyroidism.

This clonotype has more than one count but fewer than ten. The chain is built from TRBV25-1 and TRBJ1-1; 7 bases align to TRBD1. The J segment lost 2 bases and the V segment lost 3 bases, leaving 3 bases of the junction unmatched. From germline, CDR1 is MGHDK and CDR2 SYGVNS. The CDR3 spans 14 residues. CDR3 sequence: CASSEDRRNTEAFF. CDR3 nucleotides: TGTGCCAGCAGTGAGGACAGGCGCAACACTGAAGCTTTCTTT.

This clonotype was observed many times. One junction end does not reproduce the germline sequence, and a read error may be involved. V usage is TRBV18 and J usage is TRBJ2-1; no firm D call. The CDR3 totals 15 residues. Germline lookup yields CDR1 KGHSH and CDR2 LQKENI. CDR3 amino acids: CASSPGYRSFNEQFF. CDR3 in DNA: TGTGCCAGCTCACCGGGGTATCGGTCCTTCAATGAGCAGTTCTTC.

In its sample, this clonotype was seen many times. CDR3 nucleotide sequence: TGTGCCAGCAGCCTGGACTGGCCCACAGATACGCAGTATTTT. Amino acids: CASSLDWPTDTQYF. The V and J genes are TRBV7-2 and TRBJ2-3; D perhaps matches TRBD2 (5 bases). Germline loops: CDR1 SGHTA, CDR2 FQGNSA. This CDR3 spans 14 amino acids. V dropped 5 bases and J dropped 2 bases, with 11 bases sitting between them. Drawing the rest from reference TRBV7-2 and TRBJ2-3, the complete variable domain is GAGVSQSPSNKVTEKGKDVELRCDPISGHTALYWYRQSLGQGLEFLIYFQGNSAPDKSGLPSDRFSAERTGGSVSTLTIQRTQQEDSAVYLCASSLDWPTDTQYFGPGTRLTVL.

In this sample, this clonotype turned up many times. The chain has TRBV11-2 and TRBJ2-7; D gene ambiguous. V was trimmed by 2 bases and J by 2 bases, leaving 7 bases between them. The CDR3 is made up of 13 amino acids. Germline-derived CDR1 and CDR2 are SGHAT and FQNNGV. The chain's CDR3 is CASSLQMAYEQYF. For the CDR3, the DNA is TGTGCCAGCAGCTTACAGATGGCCTACGAGCAGTACTTC. Supplemented by reference TRBV11-2 and TRBJ2-7, the full variable domain reads EAGVAQSPRYKIIEKRQSVAFWCNPISGHATLYWYQQILGQGPKLLIQFQNNGVVDDSQLPKDRFSAERLKGVDSTLKIQPAKLEDSAVYLCASSLQMAYEQYFGPGTRLTVT.

This clonotype was seen only a few times. This rearrangement joins TRBV11-2 to TRBJ1-2; TRBD1 might be the D (5 bases). Germline V lookup: CDR1 SGHAT, CDR2 FQNNGV. The CDR3 loop spans 14 amino acids. Trimming took 3 bases from V and 4 from J, leaving 12 bases between them. DNA of the CDR3: TGTGCCAGCAGCTTCAGGGACTTAACCTATGGCTACACCTTC. Protein sequence: CASSFRDLTYGYTF.

This clonotype came up many times. The chain has TRBV6-5 and TRBJ1-1, with a weak D call TRBD1 (5 bases). Germline assignment: CDR1 MNHEY and CDR2 SVGAGI. With 3 bases removed from V and 1 base from J, the gap between germline ends came to 9 bases. The length of the CDR3 is 14 residues. Here the CDR3 reads CASSYRDENTEAFF. For the CDR3, the DNA is TGTGCCAGCAGTTATCGGGACGAGAACACTGAAGCTTTCTTT.

This clonotype has ten or more counts. This rearrangement joins TRBV7-9 to TRBJ2-7; D perhaps matches TRBD2 (5 bases). The CDR3 contains 14 residues. Germline V CDR1 and CDR2: SEHNR, FQNEAQ (reference sequence). Trimming removed 5 bases from V and 2 bases from J, with 13 bases in between. CDR3 residues: CASSLRTGTYEQYF. The CDR3 DNA is TGTGCCAGCAGCCTGAGGACGGGAACCTACGAGCAGTACTTC.

There are many counts of this clonotype. The CDR3 region is CASSLSLAGYEQYF. The CDR3, as DNA: TGTGCCAGCAGTTTGAGCCTTGCGGGATACGAGCAGTACTTC. The chain has TRBV28 and TRBJ2-7; perhaps TRBD2 as D (6 bases). The CDR3 covers 14 residues. The V and J ends lost 3 bases and 4 bases respectively, with 13 bases between them. The germline V gene has CDR1 MDHEN and CDR2 SYDVKM.

The chain links TRBV10-3 to TRBJ2-7; D remains ambiguous. The germline CDR1 and CDR2 sequences are ENHRY and SYGVKD. The CDR3 is made up of 13 amino acids. Trimming removed 0 bases at V and 5 bases at J, with 8 bases between. CDR3 sequence (DNA): TGTGCCATCAGTGAGTCAGGCGTGCACGAGCAGTACTTC. As protein: CAISESGVHEQYF.

In this sample, this clonotype turned up many times. The junction does not match germline at one end; this may be a read error. This chain connects TRBV5-1 to TRBJ2-2, with 7 bases aligning to TRBD1. The CDR3 spans 15 residues. Germline V gene lookup returns CDR1 SGHRS and CDR2 YFSETQ. CDR3 sequence (DNA): TGTGCCAGCAGTTTGCAGGGGGCGAACACCGGGGAGCTGTTTTTT. Translating it yields CASSLQGANTGELFF.